This paragraph reports one TCR beta chain. Its antigen is undetermined. The sample holds other DNA sequences that translate to the same CDR3. The data are from a study of shared clonotypes between healthy human individuals. General study findings and limits: For naive CD4 cells, 4.5% to 6.5% of clonotypes were shared across a few donors.

It was CD45RO-negative cells, positively selected for CCR7, that made up naive CD8 cells, with terminally differentiated effector memory CD45RA+ cells excluded. Adult Caucasians living in Nashville, Tennessee made up all of the donors. TCRdb keeps only in-frame clones here, not all; method: immunoSEQ multiplex PCR. In the table there are around 2,000,000 clones, approximately 95% of which are singletons. Trimming took 6 bases from V and 4 from J, leaving 15 bases between them. This CDR3 has 14 amino acids. CDR1 is MNHEY, CDR2 SVGAGI, per germline. The sequencing input was naive CD8+ T cells sorted from blood. The receptor comes from a young man in good health. This chain links TRBV6-5 with TRBJ1-1, with D possibly being TRBD1 (6 bases). Here the CDR3 DNA reads TGTGCCAGCAGCTGGGGGCAGGGTGGCACTGAAGCTTTCTTT. This encodes CASSWGQGGTEAFF.